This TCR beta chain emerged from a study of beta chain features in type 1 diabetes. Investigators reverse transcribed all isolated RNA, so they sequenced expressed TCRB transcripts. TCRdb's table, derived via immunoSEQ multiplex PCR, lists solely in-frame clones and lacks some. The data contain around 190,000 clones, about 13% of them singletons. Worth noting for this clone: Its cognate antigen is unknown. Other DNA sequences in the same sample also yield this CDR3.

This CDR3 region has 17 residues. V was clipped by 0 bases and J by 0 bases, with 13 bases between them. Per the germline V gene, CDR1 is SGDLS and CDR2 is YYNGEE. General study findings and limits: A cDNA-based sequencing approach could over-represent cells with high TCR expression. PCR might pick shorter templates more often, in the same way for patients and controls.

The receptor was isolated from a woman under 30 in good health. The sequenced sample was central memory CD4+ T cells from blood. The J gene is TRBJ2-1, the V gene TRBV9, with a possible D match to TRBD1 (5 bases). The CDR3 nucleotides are TGTGCCAGCAGCGTAGATACAGGATCCAGCTCCTACAATGAGCAGTTCTTC. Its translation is CASSVDTGSSSYNEQFF.